Presented here are 22 T cell receptor beta chains from one specimen sequenced in a study of T cells in Graves' hyperthyroidism and ophthalmopathy. Authors of the study amplified TCR beta CDR3 regions from RNA transcripts. The HTBI set primed first-round TCR CDR3 RT-PCR. MiXCR, applied by TCRdb to the multiplex PCR reads, yields one record per CDR3 protein. The table lists about 560,000 distinct CDR3 sequences, roughly 17% of them singletons. The specimen was blood. The source of these receptors is a woman in her late teens or twenties with Graves' hyperthyroidism.

This clonotype was counted between two and nine times. This chain connects TRBV6-2 or TRBV6-3 to TRBJ1-5, with 7 bases lining up with TRBD1. V shed 2 bases, J shed 6 bases, and the junction held 7 bases outside the gene matches. Germline loops: CDR1 MNHEY, CDR2 SVGEGT. The CDR3 runs 15 residues. CDR3 in amino acids: CASSYAGQLGQPQHF. The CDR3 region has the DNA TGTGCCAGCAGTTACGCGGGACAGCTGGGTCAGCCCCAGCATTTT.

The CDR3 DNA follows: TGTGCCATCAGTGAGGGAGGGGGCGGTGAATCTGGGGCCAACGTCCTGACTTTC. Translation gives CAISEGGGGESGANVLTF. V usage is TRBV10-3 and J usage is TRBJ2-6, with a weak D call TRBD1 (7 bases). The V end was cut by 2 bases, the J end by 1 base, with 15 bases between. The germline gives CDR1 ENHRY, CDR2 SYGVKD. This CDR3 is 18 amino acids long.

The chain links TRBV7-2 to TRBJ1-1; D call uncertain. The CDR3 is made up of 15 amino acids. Trimming took off 1 base at V and 3 bases at J, with 12 bases between the two ends. Per the germline V gene, CDR1 is SGHTA and CDR2 is FQGNSA. The CDR3 reads CASSLVGGEYTEAFF. The CDR3 bases are TGTGCCAGCAGCTTAGTGGGCGGGGAGTACACTGAAGCTTTCTTT.

This clonotype appeared many times. This chain joins TRBV5-6 and TRBJ1-5; 9 positions match TRBD1. Germline CDR1 reads SGHDT; CDR2 reads YYEEEE. With 4 bases clipped from V and 6 bases from J, the junction kept 5 bases outside the gene matches. The CDR3 has 14 residues. The DNA of the CDR3 is TGTGCCAGCAGCGCAGGGACAGGGACTCAGCCCCAGCATTTT. Amino acids: CASSAGTGTQPQHF.

The CDR3 loop reads CASSLKGLNSPLHF. Written as DNA, the CDR3 is TGTGCCAGCAGTTTGAAGGGCCTTAATTCACCCCTCCACTTT. The chain recombines TRBV12-3 or TRBV12-4 with TRBJ1-6, with D uncertain. CDR3 length: 14 amino acids. Trimming removed 3 bases from V and 6 bases from J, with 9 bases in between.

This clonotype was counted a few times. The chain is built from TRBV28 and TRBJ2-1, with 7 bases matching TRBD1. This CDR3 comprises 16 residues. Germline lookup yields CDR1 MDHEN and CDR2 SYDVKM. With 4 bases clipped from V and 7 bases from J, the junction kept 13 bases outside the gene matches. CDR3 in DNA: TGTGCCAGCAGTTACCTTCCCCTCGCAGGGGGAAATGAGCAGTTCTTC. Its translation: CASSYLPLAGGNEQFF.

This clonotype was recorded many times. The rearrangement links TRBV12-3 or TRBV12-4 to TRBJ1-1; D is possibly TRBD1 (6 bases). CDR3 length: 12 amino acids. V was trimmed by 7 bases and J by 4 bases, leaving 10 bases between them. DNA for the CDR3: TGTGCCAGCAATGAGGGGGGCACTGAAGCTTTCTTT. Translated, it gives CASNEGGTEAFF.

The rearrangement uses TRBV7-2 and TRBJ2-1, with D maybe TRBD2 (6 bases). The ends were cut back, 5 bases at V and 0 bases at J, with 14 bases in the middle. The CDR3 runs 16 residues. CDR1 and CDR2 from the germline V gene are SGHTA and FQGNSA. This CDR3 reads CASSNNLTSSYNEQFF. The CDR3, as DNA: TGTGCCAGCAGCAATAATTTGACTAGCTCCTACAATGAGCAGTTCTTC.

This clonotype showed up many times. The chain uses TRBV18 and TRBJ2-1; D not resolved. Trimming stripped 3 bases from V and 0 bases from J, with 6 bases between. Germline CDR1 and CDR2: KGHSH and LQKENI. The CDR3 is 14 amino acids. CDR3 nucleotide sequence: TGTGCCAGCTCACCCCGACACTCCTACAATGAGCAGTTCTTC. Residues: CASSPRHSYNEQFF.

This chain connects TRBV19 to TRBJ1-1, with D possibly being TRBD1 (5 bases). From germline, CDR1 is LNHDA and CDR2 SQIVND (reference sequence). This CDR3 spans 12 amino acids. Trimming removed 3 bases at V and 7 bases at J, with 9 bases between. This CDR3 reads CASSIWGNEAFF. The CDR3 bases are TGTGCCAGTAGTATTTGGGGGAATGAAGCTTTCTTT. The whole variable domain, remainder taken from reference TRBV19 and TRBJ1-1, is DGGITQSPKYLFRKEGQNVTLSCEQNLNHDAMYWYRQDPGQGLRLIYYSQIVNDFQKGDIAEGYSVSREKKESFPLTVTSAQKNPTAFYLCASSIWGNEAFFGQGTRLTVV.

The sample holds a few counts of this clonotype. This chain connects TRBV4-3 to TRBJ2-2; TRBD1 or TRBD2 may be the D gene (6 bases each). This CDR3 has 17 residues. Trimming cost V 1 base and J 7 bases, with 19 bases left between them. Per germline, CDR1 LGHNA and CDR2 YSLEER. CDR3 nucleotides: TGCGCCAGCAGCCAAGGCCGATCGTGGGGGGCAGGCGGGGAGCTGTTTTTT. Residues: CASSQGRSWGAGGELFF.

This clonotype has only a few counts. The gene calls are TRBV6-2 or TRBV6-3 and TRBJ2-6; 9 positions match TRBD1. J gave up 0 bases and V 6 bases, and 9 bases lay outside the gene matches. The CDR3 runs to 18 residues. Germline-derived CDR1 and CDR2 are MNHEY and SVGEGT. CDR3 residues: CASRRQGVPLSGANVLTF. Written as DNA, the CDR3 is TGTGCCAGCAGAAGACAGGGGGTCCCTCTCTCTGGGGCCAACGTCCTGACTTTC.

Note on this clonotype: A read error may produce the germline difference seen at one junction end. The chain links TRBV7-3 to TRBJ2-7, with 9 bases identical to TRBD1. This CDR3 contains 14 residues. CDR1 is SGHTA and CDR2 is FQGTGA in the germline V gene. The DNA of the CDR3 is TGTGCCAGCAGCCTAACCGGGACAGGGAGCCAGCAGTACTTC. Protein sequence: CASSLTGTGSQQYF.

This clonotype was recorded at least ten times. The gene calls are TRBV6-1 and TRBJ2-1; the match to TRBD2 covers 9 bases. The CDR3 length is 20 residues. Germline V gene data show CDR1 as MNHNS and CDR2 as SASEGT. Losses at the gene ends were 6 bases for V and 0 bases for J; bases not matched to a gene: 18. The CDR3 sequence is CASRRKSGTSQISSYNEQFF. CDR3 coding DNA: TGTGCCAGCAGACGAAAATCCGGGACTAGCCAAATCAGCTCCTACAATGAGCAGTTCTTC.

This clonotype was counted a few times. This chain joins TRBV24-1 and TRBJ2-5; D uncertain. In germline, CDR1 is KGHDR, CDR2 SFDVKD. V lost 6 bases and J lost 5, with 9 bases in between. The CDR3 contains 12 residues. In DNA form, the CDR3 reads TGTGCCACCAGTAACGACCTGGAGACCCAGTACTTC. This gives the protein CATSNDLETQYF.

This clonotype was detected many times. The rearrangement joins TRBV7-9 to TRBJ2-1, with 10 bases lining up with TRBD2. This CDR3 comprises 16 residues. Germline assignment: CDR1 SEHNR and CDR2 FQNEAQ (reference sequence). Trimming removed 7 bases from V and 0 bases from J; junction bases left unmatched: 6. CDR3 DNA sequence: TGTGCCAGCACCTCAGCGGGAGGGTCCTCCTACAATGAGCAGTTCTTC. This gives the protein CASTSAGGSSYNEQFF.

The rearrangement uses TRBV6-1 and TRBJ1-2; 7 positions match TRBD1. The CDR3 spans 15 residues. Per the germline V gene, CDR1 is MNHNS and CDR2 is SASEGT. With 6 bases clipped from V and 2 bases from J, the junction kept 9 bases outside the gene matches. The CDR3 spells CASSWSGGTNYGYTF. The CDR3 DNA reads TGTGCCAGCAGCTGGTCAGGGGGGACAAACTATGGCTACACCTTC.

The chain uses TRBV28 and TRBJ2-2; maybe TRBD1 (6 bases). Germline-derived CDR1 and CDR2 are MDHEN and SYDVKM. The CDR3 runs 13 residues. Trimming stripped 5 bases from V and 6 bases from J, with 10 bases between. The CDR3 region is CASSRTVAGELFF. The CDR3 DNA follows: TGTGCCAGCAGTCGGACAGTGGCCGGGGAGCTGTTTTTT.

The chain employs TRBV11-3 and TRBJ2-3, with D tentatively TRBD1 (5 bases). The CDR3 has 16 residues. Trimming shortened V by 7 bases and J by 1 base, and 18 bases separated the two germline ends. Germline CDR1 reads SGHNT; CDR2 reads YENEEA. As DNA, the CDR3 is TGTGCCAGCACTCACAATGGGGCCTCCCGCACAGATACGCAGTATTTT. Translated: CASTHNGASRTDTQYF.

This clonotype was seen more than once but under ten times. The CDR3 sequence: CSGTGNTGELFF. CDR3 nucleotides: TGCAGCGGGACAGGGAACACCGGGGAGCTGTTTTTT. The chain combines TRBV29-1 with TRBJ2-2, with TRBD1 matching 7 bases. Germline trimming cut 7 bases from V and 1 base from J; bases unmatched to any gene: 0. CDR3 size: 12 residues. Germline V gene data show CDR1 as SQVTM and CDR2 as ANQGSEA.

This clonotype was recorded at least ten times. The chain recombines TRBV12-3 or TRBV12-4 with TRBJ2-2; possibly TRBD1 for D (5 bases). V was trimmed by 6 bases and J by 4 bases, leaving 18 bases between them. This CDR3 region has 16 residues. The CDR3 spells CASRPGLGVGTGELFF. Written as DNA, the CDR3 is TGTGCCAGCAGACCCGGTTTAGGGGTAGGCACCGGGGAGCTGTTTTTT.

There are many counts of this clonotype. V and J are TRBV24-1 and TRBJ1-5; possible D gene TRBD1, 6 bases. CDR1 and CDR2 from the germline V gene are KGHDR and SFDVKD. The length of the CDR3 is 14 residues. Trimming pared 5 bases from V and 1 base from J, leaving 8 bases between. CDR3 nucleotide sequence: TGTGCCACCAGTGCCCAGGGGAGCAATCAGCCCCAGCATTTT. Amino acid sequence: CATSAQGSNQPQHF.